These 24 T cell receptor beta chains came from one sample sequenced in a study of blood T cell repertoires in COVID-19. The protocol was immunoSEQ multiplex PCR, while the TCRdb copy is restricted to in-frame clones and leaves out a portion. The table shows 300,000 to 400,000 clones, with around nine tenths occurring only once. Sequencing was done on a sample of peripheral blood. All receptors come from a woman aged 70-85 years with COVID-19, enrolled during active disease.

This chain links TRBV2 with TRBJ1-4; D is possibly TRBD1 (5 bases). In germline, CDR1 is SNHLY, CDR2 FYNNEI. V lost 8 bases, J lost 5 bases, and 15 bases lay in between. The CDR3 sequence is 14 residues long. CDR3 region: CASSRVQINEKLFF. The CDR3 DNA is TGTGCCAGCTCCAGGGTTCAAATAAATGAAAAACTGTTTTTT.

The chain has TRBV5-1 and TRBJ1-1; 8 bases match TRBD1. The V and J ends lost 4 bases and 4 bases, in that order; junction bases with no gene match: 3. CDR1 and CDR2 (germline): SGHRS, YFSETQ. The CDR3 has 13 residues. In DNA form, the CDR3 reads TGCGCCAGCAGCATAGACAGGGGCACTGAAGCTTTCTTT. It is translated as CASSIDRGTEAFF.

The chain uses TRBV5-6 and TRBJ2-3; D might be TRBD1 (5 bases). CDR3 length: 14 residues. V was clipped by 2 bases and J by 2 bases, with 9 bases between them. Germline CDR1 reads SGHDT; CDR2 reads YYEEEE. The DNA for the CDR3 is TGTGCCAGCAGCTTAGCAGGGAACACAGATACGCAGTATTTT. It yields the protein CASSLAGNTDTQYF.

The chain couples TRBV11-2 to TRBJ1-2; 7 bases line up with TRBD1. Germline V gene sequence: CDR1 SGHAT, CDR2 FQNNGV. With 1 base clipped from V and 0 bases from J, the junction kept 8 bases outside the gene matches. This CDR3 spans 17 amino acids. CDR3 bases: TGTGCCAGCAGCTTAGGGGTAGGGGGCGCCCCTAACTATGGCTACACCTTC. It is translated as CASSLGVGGAPNYGYTF.

This clone showed up just a few times. The rearrangement joins TRBV7-8 to TRBJ2-2; possibly TRBD2 for D (6 bases). CDR1 SGHVS and CDR2 FQNEAQ come from the germline V gene. V was cut by 3 bases and J by 9 bases, with 11 bases left in between. The CDR3 loop spans 13 amino acids. The CDR3 DNA follows: TGTGCCAGCAGCTTTAGACTAGTTAGGGAGCTGTTTTTT. Translating gives CASSFRLVRELFF.

This chain connects TRBV18 to TRBJ1-6; D is perhaps TRBD1 (6 bases). Trimming took 4 bases from V and 8 from J, leaving 12 bases between them. The CDR3 contains 14 residues. Germline CDR1 and CDR2: KGHSH and LQKENI. CDR3 nucleotide sequence: TGTGCCAGCTCACAGACAGGCTTGGATTCACCCCTCCACTTT. Amino acids: CASSQTGLDSPLHF. Together with reference TRBV18 and TRBJ1-6, the CDR3 gives the full variable domain: NAGVMQNPRHLVRRRGQEARLRCSPMKGHSHVYWYRQLPEEGLKFMVYLQKENIIDESGMPKERFSAEFPKEGPSILRIQQVVRGDSAAYFCASSQTGLDSPLHFGNGTRLTVT.

The chain carries TRBV11-2 and TRBJ2-6, with a tentative D call TRBD1 (5 bases). This CDR3 region has 17 residues. In germline, CDR1 is SGHAT, CDR2 FQNNGV. Deletions cut 1 base from V and 2 bases from J, with 12 bases between. Here the CDR3 reads CASSLVFLRAGANVLTF. In DNA, the CDR3 is TGTGCCAGCAGCTTAGTCTTTCTCAGGGCTGGGGCCAACGTCCTGACTTTC.

This clone appeared a few times. The chain joins TRBV5-1 to TRBJ2-1, with 8 bases identical to TRBD1. Germline V CDR1 and CDR2: SGHRS, YFSETQ. The V gene end was trimmed by 3 bases and the J gene end by 5 bases; junction bases not matched to a gene: 7. The CDR3 runs to 15 residues. The CDR3 coding sequence is TGCGCCAGCAGCTCGAGGACAGGGAAGGACAATGAGCAGTTCTTC. Its translation: CASSSRTGKDNEQFF.

J is TRBJ2-7 and V is TRBV6-6; 7 nucleotides align to TRBD1. CDR1 is MNHNY, CDR2 SVGAGI, per germline (reference sequence). V was pared by 1 base and J by 2 bases, with 5 bases of the junction left unmatched. The CDR3 is made up of 15 amino acids. The CDR3 sequence is CASSYFGTVTYEQYF. Written as DNA, the CDR3 is TGTGCCAGCAGTTACTTCGGGACAGTCACCTACGAGCAGTACTTC.

This chain links TRBV5-6 with TRBJ2-7, with a weak D call TRBD2 (5 bases). The germline gives CDR1 SGHDT, CDR2 YYEEEE. The CDR3 consists of 15 residues. Trimming pared 2 bases from V and 7 bases from J, leaving 19 bases between. CDR3 residues: CASSLILGLGLEQYF. CDR3 nucleotide sequence: TGTGCCAGCAGCTTAATCTTAGGACTTGGCTTGGAGCAGTACTTC.

V and J are TRBV7-2 and TRBJ1-2, with D unresolved. Trimming removed 6 bases at V and 8 bases at J, with 10 bases between. CDR3 size: 11 residues. CDR1 and CDR2 from the germline V gene are SGHTA and FQGNSA. This CDR3 reads CASSSEEGYTF. CDR3 DNA sequence: TGTGCCAGCAGTTCAGAGGAAGGCTACACCTTC.

CDR3 DNA: TGTGCCAGCAGCCAAAGGGGTGCGGTTGAGCAGTTCTTC. Translated, it gives CASSQRGAVEQFF. The chain carries TRBV4-2 and TRBJ2-1; possibly TRBD1 for D (5 bases). The CDR3 totals 13 residues. The V gene lost 2 bases and the J gene lost 9 bases, with 11 bases spanning the gap. Germline values: CDR1 LGHNA, CDR2 YNFKEQ.

As concerns this clone: Other DNA sequences in this specimen translate into the identical CDR3. The genes are TRBV5-4 and TRBJ2-7, with TRBD1 matching 7 bases. Germline lookup yields CDR1 SGHNT and CDR2 YYREEE (reference sequence). Trimming removed 0 bases from V and 3 bases from J; junction bases left unmatched: 3. There are 14 residues in the CDR3. Here the CDR3 reads CASSLVDRDYEQYF. The DNA of the CDR3 is TGTGCCAGCAGCTTGGTAGACAGGGACTACGAGCAGTACTTC.

V is TRBV29-1 and J is TRBJ1-1, with TRBD1 as a possible D gene (5 bases). Germline V gene sequence: CDR1 SQVTM, CDR2 ANQGSEA. V was shortened by 3 bases and J by 5 bases, with 13 bases between the two germline ends. The CDR3 runs 13 residues. The CDR3 DNA sequence: TGCAGCGTTGACTCGGGGGTAGCAACTGAAGCTTTCTTT. It translates to CSVDSGVATEAFF.

This sequence joins TRBV9 and TRBJ2-5; a weak D match, TRBD1 (7 bases). Trimming removed 3 bases at V and 4 bases at J, with 16 bases between. The CDR3 is 15 residues long. Germline V gene data show CDR1 as SGDLS and CDR2 as YYNGEE. CDR3 region: CASSGGGTVRETQYF. The CDR3 region has the DNA TGTGCCAGCAGCGGAGGAGGGACAGTAAGAGAGACCCAGTACTTC.

The rearrangement uses TRBV28 and TRBJ1-5; D perhaps matches TRBD1 (6 bases). Germline CDR1 is MDHEN and CDR2 is SYDVKM. CDR3 size: 14 residues. The V gene lost 3 bases and the J gene lost 0 bases, with 6 bases spanning the gap. CDR3 nucleotide sequence: TGTGCCAGCAGTTTGGACAGTAGCAATCAGCCCCAGCATTTT. Translation: CASSLDSSNQPQHF.

The chain carries TRBV5-4 and TRBJ2-5; TRBD2 matches 10 bases. Germline V lookup: CDR1 SGHNT, CDR2 YYREEE (reference sequence). There are 15 residues in the CDR3. J was trimmed by 5 bases and V by 3 bases; bases with no gene match: 7. The CDR3 is CASSYSGGRIETQYF. CDR3 nucleotides: TGTGCCAGCAGCTATAGCGGGGGGCGTATCGAGACCCAGTACTTC.

The chain employs TRBV6-5 and TRBJ2-1; D gene uncertain. The CDR3 consists of 13 residues. The V end was cut by 6 bases, the J end by 10 bases, with 16 bases between. CDR1 and CDR2 (germline): MNHEY, SVGAGI. This CDR3 reads CASSGSSLGEQFF. As DNA, the CDR3 is TGTGCCAGCAGCGGGTCTTCCCTTGGGGAGCAGTTCTTC.

J is TRBJ2-5 and V is TRBV5-4, with 7 nucleotides matching TRBD1. Losses at the gene ends were 3 bases for V and 5 bases for J; bases not matched to a gene: 4. CDR3 length: 13 residues. From germline, CDR1 is SGHNT and CDR2 YYREEE (reference sequence). CDR3 in amino acids: CASSSTGVETQYF. CDR3 nucleotides: TGTGCCAGCAGCTCTACAGGGGTTGAGACCCAGTACTTC.

This clone was seen more than once but under ten times. V is TRBV2 and J is TRBJ1-5; tentative D call: TRBD1 (5 bases). Trimming left V 11 bases short and J 1 base short, with 12 bases between. Germline CDR1 and CDR2: SNHLY and FYNNEI. The CDR3 sequence is 13 residues long. The DNA for the CDR3 is TGTGCCGGTAGACAGACAAGCAATCAGCCCCAGCATTTT. Translating it yields CAGRQTSNQPQHF.

This clone came up many times. This chain joins TRBV15 and TRBJ2-7; D is unclear. Germline V gives CDR1 LNHNV, CDR2 YYDKDF (reference sequence). The V end was cut by 1 base, the J end by 0 bases, with 13 bases between. The CDR3 is made up of 16 amino acids. The CDR3 sequence is CATSRANYPGSYEQYF. The CDR3 DNA sequence: TGTGCCACCAGCAGAGCCAACTATCCGGGCTCCTACGAGCAGTACTTC.

In DNA, the CDR3 is TGTGCCAGCAGTTTTTCAGGGGTCGATGGCTACACCTTC. It codes for CASSFSGVDGYTF. The chain links TRBV12-3 or TRBV12-4 to TRBJ1-2, with a weak D call TRBD1 (6 bases). There are 13 residues in the CDR3. Between the trimmed V and J ends, which lost 3 bases and 6 bases, there was a span of 11 bases.

The chain couples TRBV4-3 to TRBJ2-7, with 10 bases fitting TRBD1. Germline V gene data show CDR1 as LGHNA and CDR2 as YSLEER. Trimming removed 0 bases from V and 5 bases from J; junction bases left unmatched: 10. The CDR3 has 17 amino acids. The CDR3 here is CASSQDILTGGLNEQYF. Written as DNA, the CDR3 is TGCGCCAGCAGCCAAGATATCCTGACAGGGGGCTTGAACGAGCAGTACTTC.

The rearrangement links TRBV4-3 to TRBJ1-1, with D unresolved. Per germline, CDR1 LGHNA and CDR2 YSLEER. Deletions cut 0 bases from V and 6 bases from J, with 8 bases between. The length of the CDR3 is 13 residues. The CDR3 DNA is TGCGCCAGCAGCCAAGACCGAGGGTCTGAAGCTTTCTTT. Encoded protein: CASSQDRGSEAFF.